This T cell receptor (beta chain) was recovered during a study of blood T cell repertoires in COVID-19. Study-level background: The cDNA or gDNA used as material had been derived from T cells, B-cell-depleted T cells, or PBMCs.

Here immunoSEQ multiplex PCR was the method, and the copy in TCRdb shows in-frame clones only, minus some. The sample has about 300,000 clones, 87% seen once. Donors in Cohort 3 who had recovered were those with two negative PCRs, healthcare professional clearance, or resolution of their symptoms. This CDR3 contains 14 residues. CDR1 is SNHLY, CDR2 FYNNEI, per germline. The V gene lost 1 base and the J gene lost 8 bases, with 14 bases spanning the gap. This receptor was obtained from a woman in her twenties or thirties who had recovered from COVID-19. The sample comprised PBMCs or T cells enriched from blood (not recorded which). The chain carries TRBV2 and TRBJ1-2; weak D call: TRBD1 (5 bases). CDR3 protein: CASSEGASGDGYTF. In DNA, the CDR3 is TGTGCCAGCAGTGAAGGGGCATCGGGGGACGGCTACACCTTC.